This T cell receptor beta chain appears in the sequencing data of a study of control samples from healthy donors and cancer patients. The repertoire was sequenced with immunoSEQ multiplex PCR; TCRdb's copy has only in-frame clones and lacks some. Here the sample spans 350,000 to 450,000 clones, over 75% being singletons. Per germline, CDR1 LGHDT and CDR2 YNNKEL (reference sequence). CDR3 size: 12 residues. V lost 1 base to trimming and J lost 6 bases, with 4 bases between them. This receptor was obtained from a man aged 35-49 years with head and neck cancer. Sequencing was done on a sample of PBMCs. This rearrangement joins TRBV3-1 (or the pseudogene TRBV3-2) to TRBJ1-5, with D unresolved. The CDR3: CASSQVGQPQHF. In DNA form, the CDR3 reads TGTGCCAGCAGCCAAGTGGGTCAGCCCCAGCATTTT.